The 14 T cell receptor beta chains presented below share a single source sample, sequenced in a study of glioma-infiltrating T cells after dendritic cell vaccination. Only in-frame clones appear in the TCRdb table, and some are missing; sequencing was by immunoSEQ multiplex PCR. The table shows about 64,000 clones, with 75% to 85% occurring only once. The input for sequencing was blood, taken before dendritic cell vaccination. Receptors were obtained from a human donor with glioblastoma.

The sample holds one count of this clone. The V call is TRBV6-1, the J call TRBJ2-5; a possible D gene is TRBD1 (6 bases). This CDR3 spans 14 amino acids. Germline CDR1 MNHNS, CDR2 SASEGT. Trimming pared 7 bases from V and 5 bases from J, leaving 17 bases between. The CDR3 reads CASTNTQGFETQYF. CDR3 sequence (DNA): TGTGCCAGCACCAATACACAGGGATTTGAGACCCAGTACTTC.

This clone was recorded a few times. The CDR3 reads CASRAGNSPLHF. The CDR3 nucleotides read TGTGCCAGCAGAGCAGGGAATTCACCCCTCCACTTT. V is TRBV6-1 and J is TRBJ1-6, with D maybe TRBD1 (5 bases). From germline, CDR1 is MNHNS and CDR2 SASEGT. CDR3 length: 12 amino acids. V lost 6 bases, J lost 7 bases, and 7 bases lay in between.

The chain joins TRBV10-3 to TRBJ2-7, with D unclear. Germline V gives CDR1 ENHRY, CDR2 SYGVKD. V lost 6 bases, J lost 6 bases, and 12 bases lay in between. The CDR3 sequence is 12 residues long. The CDR3 DNA is TGTGCCATCAGCTCTGGTCGAGGCGAGCAGTACTTC. Protein sequence: CAISSGRGEQYF.

J is TRBJ1-1 and V is TRBV29-1, with a tentative D call TRBD1 (6 bases). Germline V gene lookup returns CDR1 SQVTM and CDR2 ANQGSEA. CDR3 length equals 13 residues. V dropped 4 bases and J dropped 1 base, with 10 bases sitting between them. The CDR3 sequence: CSVAQGRNTEAFF. The CDR3 DNA reads as TGCAGCGTTGCCCAGGGGCGGAACACTGAAGCTTTCTTT.

This chain uses TRBV11-2 with TRBJ2-2; possible D gene TRBD2, 6 bases. Trimming pared 0 bases from V and 8 bases from J, leaving 7 bases between. This CDR3 is 13 amino acids long. Germline V gene sequence: CDR1 SGHAT, CDR2 FQNNGV. The CDR3 region has the DNA TGTGCCAGCAGCTTAGAGCGGGGTGGGGAGCTGTTTTTT. As protein: CASSLERGGELFF. Full variable domain (remainder filled in from reference TRBV11-2 and TRBJ2-2): EAGVAQSPRYKIIEKRQSVAFWCNPISGHATLYWYQQILGQGPKLLIQFQNNGVVDDSQLPKDRFSAERLKGVDSTLKIQPAKLEDSAVYLCASSLERGGELFFGEGSRLTVL.

This clone was seen more than once but under ten times. CDR3 region: CASSFFSGTGVHEQYF. For the CDR3, the DNA is TGTGCCAGCAGCTTTTTTTCCGGGACAGGGGTTCACGAGCAGTACTTC. This chain joins TRBV5-6 and TRBJ2-7, with TRBD1 matching 10 bases. Germline assignment: CDR1 SGHDT and CDR2 YYEEEE. CDR3 size: 16 residues. V lost 2 bases and J lost 5; bases outside the gene matches: 10. Using reference TRBV5-6 and TRBJ2-7 for the parts outside the CDR3, the full variable domain is DAGVTQSPTHLIKTRGQQVTLRCSPKSGHDTVSWYQQALGQGPQFIFQYYEEEERQRGNFPDRFSGHQFPNYSSELNVNALLLGDSALYLCASSFFSGTGVHEQYFGPGTRLTVT.

V and J are TRBV19 and TRBJ2-1; TRBD2 matches 8 bases. This CDR3 is 15 amino acids long. From germline, CDR1 is LNHDA and CDR2 SQIVND (reference sequence). The J segment lost 5 bases and the V segment lost 3 bases, leaving 6 bases of the junction unmatched. The CDR3 DNA reads as TGTGCCAGTAGTATCTCCGGGGGGGCCAACAATGAGCAGTTCTTC. It specifies CASSISGGANNEQFF. The full variable domain, with the rest looked up from reference TRBV19 and TRBJ2-1, is DGGITQSPKYLFRKEGQNVTLSCEQNLNHDAMYWYRQDPGQGLRLIYYSQIVNDFQKGDIAEGYSVSREKKESFPLTVTSAQKNPTAFYLCASSISGGANNEQFFGPGTRLTVL.

CDR3 nucleotides: TGTGCCAGCAGCTTAGGTCTTGGCCGAATCACGAACACTGAAGCTTTCTTT. Protein product: CASSLGLGRITNTEAFF. The chain uses TRBV7-8 and TRBJ1-1; no definite D call. CDR3 length: 17 residues. Trimming left V 1 base short and J 1 base short, with 16 bases between. CDR1 and CDR2 (germline): SGHVS, FQNEAQ.

V gene TRBV4-2 combines with J gene TRBJ2-3; D unresolved. V was clipped by 3 bases and J by 6 bases, with 7 bases between them. The CDR3 consists of 12 residues. CDR1 is LGHNA, CDR2 YNFKEQ, per germline. CDR3 nucleotides: TGTGCCAGCAGCCACCGGCGGGATACGCAGTATTTT. It encodes CASSHRRDTQYF.

The rearrangement uses TRBV4-2 and TRBJ1-1; D call uncertain. The CDR3 has 18 amino acids. The germline gives CDR1 LGHNA, CDR2 YNFKEQ. The V end was cut by 0 bases, the J end by 1 base, with 18 bases between. The CDR3 nucleotides are TGTGCCAGCAGCCAAGATCTGCGGGGAGTCACGGGGAACACTGAAGCTTTCTTT. Encoded protein: CASSQDLRGVTGNTEAFF.

The genes are TRBV7-2 and TRBJ2-7; D gene ambiguous. The V end was cut by 1 base, the J end by 3 bases, with 10 bases between. CDR1 and CDR2 (germline): SGHTA, FQGNSA. CDR3 length: 14 residues. The CDR3 is CASSLGVTVYEQYF. CDR3 in DNA: TGTGCCAGCAGCTTAGGGGTGACTGTCTACGAGCAGTACTTC. Based on the CDR3 plus reference TRBV7-2 and TRBJ2-7, the full variable domain is GAGVSQSPSNKVTEKGKDVELRCDPISGHTALYWYRQSLGQGLEFLIYFQGNSAPDKSGLPSDRFSAERTGGSVSTLTIQRTQQEDSAVYLCASSLGVTVYEQYFGPGTRLTVT.

The chain is built from TRBV30 and TRBJ2-7; TRBD2 aligns across 7 bases. CDR3 size: 12 residues. Germline V gene sequence: CDR1 GTSNPN, CDR2 SVGIG (reference sequence). Trimming took 0 bases from V and 7 from J; bases not matched to a gene: 3. The CDR3 reads CAWSVTGLEQYF. The CDR3 bases are TGTGCCTGGAGTGTAACGGGACTAGAGCAGTACTTC.

The chain uses TRBV7-2 and TRBJ1-2; 8 bases align to TRBD1. This CDR3 spans 16 amino acids. Germline values: CDR1 SGHTA, CDR2 FQGNSA. Losses at the gene ends were 5 bases for V and 4 bases for J; bases not matched to a gene: 12. The CDR3 protein is CASSLRTGQVRYGYTF. The CDR3 DNA reads as TGTGCCAGCAGCCTTCGGACAGGGCAGGTTCGCTATGGCTACACCTTC.

This clone occurred a few times. J is TRBJ1-6 and V is TRBV6-6; possibly TRBD1 for D (6 bases). The V and J ends lost 4 bases and 9 bases respectively, with 16 bases between them. From germline, CDR1 is MNHNY and CDR2 SVGAGI (reference sequence). The CDR3 loop spans 15 amino acids. Here the CDR3 reads CASSSGGGLGSPLHF. In nucleotides, the CDR3 is TGTGCCAGCAGTTCCGGCGGGGGCTTGGGTTCACCCCTCCACTTT.